A selection of T cell receptor beta chains follows, all from one sample in a study of blood T cells in healthy people across ages. One entry per CDR3 protein, called by TCRdb with MiXCR from the 5' RACE reads. The table records about 970,000 distinct CDR3 sequences, about 53% of them present only once. The specimen sequenced was blood. These receptor sequences come from a woman in her fifties or sixties in good health. CDR3s include the opening cysteine and the closing phenylalanine or tryptophan.

v_gene	CDR3aa
TRBV6-5	CASSYSTSGREQYF
TRBV3-1	CASSQLSDTQYF
TRBV7-2	CASQPKASGTKESQYF
TRBV6-5	CASSYLGYYEQYF
TRBV20-1	CSARAERQSYSNQPQHF
TRBV7-2	CASSLVLGPRFGETQYF
TRBV5-1	CASSSGAQWDIQYF
TRBV10-3	CAISEPSGSTSGNEQFF
TRBV20-1	CSATKLAGIFNEQFF
TRBV29-1	CSAKPGTGGTYEQYF
TRBV7-2	CASSPYSRERVNEQFF
TRBV7-9	CASSLEFWGEQYF
TRBV28	CASSFAGLHPLAKNIQYF
TRBV7-3	CASSSRLAGASTGELFF
TRBV4-3	CASSQDLKGFEAFF
TRBV20-1	CSASGADTQYF
TRBV20-1	CSALTRLAERYNEQFF
TRBV4-3	CASSQGQRREKLFF
TRBV28	CASSPYGQGSEQYF
TRBV7-2	CASSLEGSGTPLYF
TRBV24-1	CATSDPTGTGPRRANVLTF
TRBV10-3	CAIKNGGQANYGYTF
TRBV5-1	CASSLVGGSGIDTQYF
TRBV7-3	CASSLKGHLDTQYF
TRBV30	CAWRRDSYEQYF
TRBV12-3/TRBV12-4	CASSTDNNEQFF
TRBV7-9	CASSQQGGTEAFF
TRBV3-1	CASRLHGTAPEQYF
TRBV20-1	CSPRTAYEQYF
TRBV9	CASSVYKQGIHNEQFF
TRBV20-1	CSARGQTGDRYRNSPLHF
TRBV7-9	CASSLGSGSGKNIQYF
TRBV28	CASSLIPGLERYGYTF
TRBV20-1	CLTGTEAFF
TRBV6-1	CASTFNEKLFF
TRBV5-6	CASSMGLAGKGETQYF
TRBV20-1	CSASPLTGGYNSPLHF
TRBV4-1	CASGPSGSGSYEQYF
TRBV7-9	CASSSTPGQVLGGGYGYTF
TRBV25-1	CASSTLNQPQHF
TRBV7-2	CASSPSRVQPTGELFF
TRBV28	CASSPPRREQYF
TRBV27	CASSFGRGAQPQHF
TRBV28	CASSARDRQYSGANVQTF
TRBV25-1	CASTKTDTQYF
TRBV28	CASRETGLNQPQHF
TRBV29-1	CSVGTGGNYGYTF
TRBV2	CASSEGQGVLEVYEQYF
TRBV4-1	CASSQARGTGERIEQFF
TRBV5-8	CASSLDPGSYNSPLHF